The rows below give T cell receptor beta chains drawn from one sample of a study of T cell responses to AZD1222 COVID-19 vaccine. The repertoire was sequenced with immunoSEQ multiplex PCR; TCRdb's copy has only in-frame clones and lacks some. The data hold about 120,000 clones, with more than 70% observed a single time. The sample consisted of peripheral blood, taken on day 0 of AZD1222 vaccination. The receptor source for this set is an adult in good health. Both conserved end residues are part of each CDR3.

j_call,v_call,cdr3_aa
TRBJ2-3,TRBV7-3,CASSLSPLGSGSDTQYF
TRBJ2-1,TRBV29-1,CSVVGTASPEGNEQFF
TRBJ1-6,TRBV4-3,CASSQDGGGRSPLHF
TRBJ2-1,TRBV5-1,CASSWGLADYNEQFF
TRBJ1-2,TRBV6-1,CASSEGVGPRGYTF
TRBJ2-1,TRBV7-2,CASSARRGATGGEQFF
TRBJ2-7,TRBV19,CASRDNSYEQYF
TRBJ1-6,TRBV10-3,CATRQGVNSPLHF
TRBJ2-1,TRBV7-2,CASSLDANEQFF
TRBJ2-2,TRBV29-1,CSVERRTGELFF
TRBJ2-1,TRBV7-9,CASSIIQTRGIKFF
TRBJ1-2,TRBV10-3,CAISEGYRGYGYTF
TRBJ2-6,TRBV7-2,CASSLGGTGANVLTF
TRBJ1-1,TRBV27,CASSVRADLGTEAFF
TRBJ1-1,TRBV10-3,CAIGGTGDTEAFF
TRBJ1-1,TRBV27,CASSLGTGGNTEAFF
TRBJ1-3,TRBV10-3,CAISVGQGSESGNTIYF
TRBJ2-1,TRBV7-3,CASSSSGGAAEQFF